This TCR beta chain was obtained from a study of shared clonotypes between healthy human individuals. V was clipped by 4 bases and J by 4 bases; unmatched bases: 6. The length of the CDR3 is 15 residues. Germline assignment: CDR1 SGHTA and CDR2 FQGNSA. TCRdb keeps only in-frame clones here, not all; method: immunoSEQ multiplex PCR. The profile shows millions of clones, about 95% of them singletons. It was CD45RO-negative cells, positively selected for CCR7, that made up naive CD8 cells, with terminally differentiated effector memory CD45RA+ cells excluded. Material for sequencing was naive CD8+ T cells sorted from blood. The genes are TRBV7-2 and TRBJ2-3; 9 bases are shared with TRBD1. This TCR was recovered from a man between 18 and 29 years old in good health. Written as DNA, the CDR3 is TGTGCCAGCAGCTCGCCGGACAGGGGTCCAGATACGCAGTATTTT. This encodes CASSSPDRGPDTQYF.